Detailed here is one T cell receptor beta chain. This specimen belongs to a study of T cells in narcolepsy. With 1 base clipped from V and 5 bases from J, the junction kept 11 bases outside the gene matches. Germline V gives CDR1 SGHDT, CDR2 YYEEEE. The CDR3 consists of 18 residues. The method was immunoSEQ multiplex PCR; TCRdb's version includes in-frame clones alone and lacks a portion of them. The data contain about 43,000 clones, about nine tenths of them seen just once; the ten biggest clones take up less than 1.5%. The sequence was obtained from a human donor with narcolepsy. The sample was CD45RA- memory CD4+ T cells from PBMCs. The chain joins TRBV5-6 to TRBJ1-6; 8 nucleotides align to TRBD1. CDR3 amino acids: CASSLRVRGLVDNSPLHF. CDR3 nucleotide sequence: TGTGCCAGCAGCTTGCGAGTCAGGGGGCTGGTTGATAATTCACCCCTCCACTTT.